Listed here is a single T cell receptor (beta chain). The target of this receptor is not known. The sample holds no much larger clone one base away, and base qualities are not on file. This record belongs to a study of shared clonotypes between healthy human individuals (dated by TCRdb to 2018 to 2020). In terms of the full investigation: A few men and a couple of women, aged 18 to 49 years, made up the cohort. For each donor, CD4 naive and CD4 memory were each run on three plates, CD8 naive on two plates, and CD8 memory on one plate. Libraries were prepared and TCR repertoires were sequenced by different laboratories using diverse techniques, in order to increase sequencing depth and limit assay-specific biases. To estimate repertoire size and how much clonotypes are shared between individuals, the study performed deep sequencing of blood TCR repertoires from roughly five healthy adults. Each donor's leukapheresis produced roughly between roughly 0.85 and 9.5 billion PBMCs. Overall study outcomes, separate from this receptor: Even with the large sequencing depth, rarefaction of the sorted-subset datasets indicated that sequencing was incomplete. Sampling was limited to blood, and TCR repertoires in tissue likely differ from TCR repertoires in blood. Approximately 5% of naive CD4, 3.5% of naive CD8, approximately 2.2% of memory CD4, and about 0.4% of memory CD8 clonotypes were shared across several donors. Naive subsets generally had larger estimated clonotype richness than memory subsets. Higher generation probabilities were observed for clonotypes shared by all four sorted-subset donors than for non-shared clonotypes. The small number of donors limited the genetic and exposure-history diversity represented. Based on pairwise subsampling, the degree of clonotype sharing among donors was expected to be affected by sequencing depth.

According to the germline V gene, CDR1 reads SGHDT and CDR2 reads YYEEEE. V is cut by 0 bases and J by 5 bases, and the space between the germline ends is 18 bases. The CDR3 runs 17 amino acids, cysteine and phenylalanine included. Only CDR3 DNA remains: 51 bases, in frame from the first base. Using the deep immunoSEQ assay, multiplex PCR amplified TCR CDR3 regions from genomic DNA. Genomic DNA extracted from each cell subset was distributed evenly over all wells of several immunoSEQ 96-well plates, and each plate served as one replicate. Each replicate PCR for sorted subsets received roughly 0.2 ug genomic DNA, equal to tens of thousands of T cell genomes. The purified libraries were quantified using a Qubit 3.0 fluorometer, sized with a Bioanalyzer 2100, and then quantified again using the KAPA Library Quantification kit. Every immunoSEQ 96-well plate was sequenced on a dedicated single-read 150-cycle Illumina NextSeq 550 flow cell. Regarding the original processing steps: The immunoSEQ output contained only junctional sequences without quality scores, so filtering could not match that applied to full-length reads. Sequences were annotated with PyIR, a Python wrapper for IgBLAST v1.9, using IMGT germline references to assign V/J genes and CDR3. Reads were removed for weak V/J assignments (E-value above 1e-6), missing CDR3, stop codons, out-of-frame junctions, or ambiguous translated residues. V3J clonotypes were defined as sequences sharing an identical inferred V gene, J gene, and CDR3 amino acid sequence. The percentage overlap between two repertoires was calculated by dividing the number of shared unique clonotypes by the size of the smaller repertoire. Three approaches were used to assess repertoire richness: RTK rarefaction, the Chao1 estimator, and Recon v2.1 estimates of unobserved clonotypes. Generation probabilities were computed with OLGA for all TCRbeta clonotypes obtained by the gDNA method from four donors. TCRdb took over this immuneACCESS table, retaining in-frame rearrangements with V and J assigned. Such tables are incomplete; in checked studies, under half of the missing clones stem from an unresolved V gene, and the remainder is unexplained. V, J and clone size were drawn from that table, and D and trimming were deduced from the DNA. This sample gives 2.5 million or so clones in total; roughly nine tenths of them show up just once. The ten largest clones capture over 0.12% of the sample.

The donors were healthy, HIV-negative adults who had no recently reported acute infections or vaccinations. Every donor was a Caucasian adult residing in Nashville, Tennessee, USA. CD4+ T cells were enriched by magnetic negative selection; naive cells were then positively selected on CD45RA, and the negative fraction formed the memory subset. After blood collection by leukapheresis, PBMCs were isolated using Ficoll-Histopaque density gradient centrifugation and then cryopreserved in the vapor phase of liquid nitrogen. Analytical flow cytometry was used to check the purity and quantity of each magnetically sorted T cell population. From each sorted fraction, genomic DNA was isolated and quantified by UV absorbance on a Nanodrop 2000c.

Material: naive CD4+ T cells sorted from blood. This specimen's cell subset or site label, per the study, means: CD45RA+ positively selected. This chain joins TRBV5-6 to TRBJ2-1, with TRBD2 tentatively as D gene (6 bases match). The sequence was obtained from a man aged 18-30 years in good health. The encoded CDR3 is CASSLADLRDLNNEQFF. The bases are TGTGCCAGCAGCTTGGCGGACCTCCGGGACTTAAACAATGAGCAGTTCTTC.